What follows are 20 T cell receptor beta chains derived from one specimen sequenced in a study of neurological immune-mediated disorders. TCRdb reanalysed the 5' RACE reads using MiXCR and keeps one entry per CDR3 protein. This table holds about 95,000 distinct CDR3 sequences, roughly 4% found once. The sample was PBMCs. The receptor source for this set is a woman younger than 35 with multiple sclerosis.

The table lists this clonotype with many counts. V gene TRBV20-1 combines with J gene TRBJ2-3; D possibly uses TRBD1 or TRBD2 (5 bases each). The CDR3 has 13 residues. Trimming stripped 7 bases from V and 6 bases from J, with 17 bases between. Germline lookup yields CDR1 DFQATT and CDR2 SNEGSKA (reference sequence). In DNA, the CDR3 is TGCAGTGTCCCGGGACGGATATTGGATACGCAGTATTTT. Translating gives CSVPGRILDTQYF.

This clonotype was observed many times. The CDR3 here is CASSRDRGTGELFF. The CDR3 DNA follows: TGTGCCAGCAGTAGGGACAGGGGCACCGGGGAGCTGTTTTTT. This sequence joins TRBV2 and TRBJ2-2; TRBD1 matches 10 bases. V gave up 5 bases and J gave up 4 bases; unmatched junction bases: 1. The CDR3 contains 14 residues. Germline assignment: CDR1 SNHLY and CDR2 FYNNEI.

Ten or more counts support this clonotype. V gene TRBV12-3 or TRBV12-4 combines with J gene TRBJ2-3; 9 nucleotides match TRBD2. V shed 7 bases, J shed 3 bases, and the junction held 5 bases outside the gene matches. This CDR3 is built from 14 residues. The CDR3 DNA follows: TGTGCCAGCAAGGGCGGGGGGGCGACAGATACGCAGTATTTT. Translation gives CASKGGGATDTQYF.

This clonotype was recorded at least ten times. The chain uses TRBV11-2 and TRBJ2-3; no clear D gene. The V gene's germline CDR1 is SGHAT and CDR2 FQNNGV. The V end lost 1 base, the J end lost 2 bases, and 7 bases lay between the germline ends. CDR3 length: 14 amino acids. The CDR3 bases are TGTGCCAGCAGCTTAGGTAACCCCACAGATACGCAGTATTTT. It encodes CASSLGNPTDTQYF.

In its sample, this clonotype was seen many times. The V gene is TRBV20-1, the J gene TRBJ2-7, with D possibly matching TRBD1 (6 bases). Germline V CDR1 and CDR2: DFQATT, SNEGSKA (reference sequence). There are 18 residues in the CDR3. V was clipped by 0 bases and J by 0 bases, with 21 bases between them. As DNA, the CDR3 is TGCAGTGCTAGAGATTCGAGCTTAGGGGGTGGACACTCCTACGAGCAGTACTTC. This encodes CSARDSSLGGGHSYEQYF.

This clonotype was detected many times. The chain combines TRBV6-5 with TRBJ1-1, with a possible D match to TRBD1 (5 bases). There are 14 residues in the CDR3. V was shortened by 7 bases and J by 1 base, with 13 bases between the two germline ends. Germline V gives CDR1 MNHEY, CDR2 SVGAGI. The DNA of the CDR3 is TGTGCCAGCACCGGGGCTCAGGGGAACACTGAAGCTTTCTTT. This codes for CASTGAQGNTEAFF.

This clonotype has more than one count but fewer than ten. The chain uses TRBV24-1 and TRBJ2-5; D is perhaps TRBD1 or TRBD2 (5 bases each). Germline V gene lookup returns CDR1 KGHDR and CDR2 SFDVKD. V was shortened by 7 bases and J by 3 bases, with 11 bases between the two germline ends. The CDR3 runs to 13 residues. CDR3 loop: CATRGDGEETQYF. Written as DNA, the CDR3 is TGTGCCACCAGAGGGGACGGAGAAGAGACCCAGTACTTC.

This clonotype was found many times. This chain connects TRBV5-5 to TRBJ2-5; D gene ambiguous. V was cut by 6 bases and J by 3 bases, with 12 bases left in between. The CDR3 length is 13 residues. Germline V gene sequence: CDR1 SGHKS, CDR2 YYEKEE (reference sequence). As DNA, the CDR3 is TGTGCCAGCAACCCAAGGAACGAAGAGACCCAGTACTTC. Translated: CASNPRNEETQYF.

This clonotype was counted at least ten times. This chain joins TRBV27 and TRBJ1-5; D call uncertain. V was trimmed by 3 bases and J by 3 bases, leaving 18 bases between them. The CDR3 is made up of 17 amino acids. In germline, CDR1 is MNHEY, CDR2 SMNVEV (reference sequence). DNA for the CDR3: TGTGCCAGCAGTTTTCTAAGGCAGCCGGTGTTCAATCAGCCCCAGCATTTT. Its protein product is CASSFLRQPVFNQPQHF.

The chain recombines TRBV5-5 with TRBJ2-7, with no clear D. Germline assignment: CDR1 SGHKS and CDR2 YYEKEE (reference sequence). V lost 3 bases and J lost 5, with 15 bases in between. The CDR3 has 14 amino acids. Written as DNA, the CDR3 is TGTGCCAGCAGCTGGTGGTATAGGGCCAACGAGCAGTACTTC. It translates to CASSWWYRANEQYF.

This clonotype was detected many times. V and J are TRBV7-6 and TRBJ1-1; 10 nucleotides match TRBD1. The CDR3 loop spans 13 amino acids. The germline CDR1 and CDR2 sequences are SGHVS and FNYEAQ. V lost 3 bases, J lost 6 bases, and 1 base stayed unmatched. CDR3 region: CASSLTGGPEAFF. The CDR3 DNA sequence: TGTGCCAGCAGCTTGACAGGGGGCCCTGAAGCTTTCTTT.

This clonotype was recorded at least ten times. The chain carries TRBV20-1 and TRBJ2-1, with TRBD2 identical over 11 bases. CDR1 is DFQATT, CDR2 SNEGSKA, per germline (reference sequence). The CDR3 sequence is 15 residues long. V lost 0 bases to trimming and J lost 9 bases; unmatched junction nucleotides: 7. CDR3 coding DNA: TGCAGTGCTAGAGATCGACTAGCGGGAATGGCTGAGCAGTTCTTC. This gives the protein CSARDRLAGMAEQFF.

The CDR3, as DNA: TGTGCCAGCAGTGGAGGGTTGAGGACCGCGGTTCCTACGCAGTATTTT. This gives the protein CASSGGLRTAVPTQYF. The rearrangement uses TRBV2 and TRBJ2-3, with D maybe TRBD2 (5 bases). The CDR3 has 16 amino acids. Per the germline V gene, CDR1 is SNHLY and CDR2 is FYNNEI. Trimming cost V 4 bases and J 8 bases, with 22 bases left between them.

This clonotype has ten or more counts. This rearrangement joins TRBV20-1 to TRBJ1-1; D gene ambiguous. Trimming left V 6 bases short and J 5 bases short, with 13 bases between. This CDR3 spans 12 amino acids. Germline CDR1 reads DFQATT; CDR2 reads SNEGSKA (reference sequence). The CDR3 nucleotides are TGCAGTGCACGGACCGGTGGGACTGAAGCTTTCTTT. It codes for CSARTGGTEAFF.

This clonotype was observed at least ten times. The genes are TRBV18 and TRBJ1-5; no clear D gene. Germline V gives CDR1 KGHSH, CDR2 LQKENI. The CDR3 consists of 13 residues. Trimming stripped 2 bases from V and 5 bases from J, with 7 bases between. The CDR3: CASSPSWDQPQHF. In DNA form, the CDR3 reads TGTGCCAGCTCACCAAGTTGGGATCAGCCCCAGCATTTT.

This clonotype has ten or more counts. This sequence joins TRBV27 and TRBJ2-1; D assignment may be TRBD1 or TRBD2 (5 bases each). Trimming removed 5 bases at V and 7 bases at J, with 18 bases between. This CDR3 has 15 amino acids. Germline V gene lookup returns CDR1 MNHEY and CDR2 SMNVEV (reference sequence). The CDR3 is CASSLEAGIRNEQFF. The CDR3 DNA is TGTGCCAGCAGTCTGGAGGCAGGGATTAGGAATGAGCAGTTCTTC.

This chain joins TRBV7-9 and TRBJ2-7; TRBD2 agrees at 14 bases. The germline V gene has CDR1 SEHNR and CDR2 FQNEAQ (reference sequence). The CDR3 is 15 residues long. V shed 4 bases and J 4 bases; nucleotides not matched to a gene: 3. The CDR3 nucleotides read TGTGCCAGCAGCTGGGGGACTAGCGGGAGTTACGAGCAGTACTTC. Translating it yields CASSWGTSGSYEQYF.

This clonotype is deemed medium-sized. The V gene is TRBV12-3 or TRBV12-4, the J gene TRBJ2-2; 11 bases agree with TRBD1. J was trimmed by 5 bases and V by 5 bases; bases with no gene match: 7. The CDR3 is 16 residues long. CDR3 loop: CASSIGQGARTGELFF. The CDR3, as DNA: TGTGCCAGCAGTATTGGACAGGGGGCGAGAACCGGGGAGCTGTTTTTT.

This clonotype was recorded many times. The chain combines TRBV20-1 with TRBJ2-7, with TRBD1 matching 8 bases. The CDR3 runs to 14 residues. After removal of 3 bases from V and 5 bases from J, the junction contained 9 bases not matched to a gene. Germline V CDR1 and CDR2: DFQATT, SNEGSKA (reference sequence). The CDR3: CSARRTGILDEQYF. DNA of the CDR3: TGCAGTGCTAGGCGGACAGGGATATTAGACGAGCAGTACTTC.

In its sample, this clonotype was seen many times. This chain joins TRBV3-1 and TRBJ1-3; D not certain. The V gene lost 2 bases and the J gene lost 4 bases, with 3 bases spanning the gap. The CDR3 consists of 12 residues. Per germline, CDR1 LGHDT and CDR2 YNNKEL (reference sequence). CDR3 sequence: CASSQRGNTIYF. The CDR3 DNA is TGTGCCAGCAGCCAAAGGGGAAACACCATATATTTT.